Included here is one T cell receptor beta chain sequence, with context. Its target is not known. The germline V gene has CDR1 SQVTM and CDR2 ANQGSEA. Trimming removed 3 bases at V and 2 bases at J, with 10 bases between. This CDR3 has 13 amino acids. Punch biopsies of lesional scalp, plus peripheral blood, were taken from alopecia areata patients. A FACSAria was used to sort CD4+ and CD8+ T cells. These cells came from PBMCs. The data belong to a study of CD8+ T cells in alopecia areata. Overall study context: Patients received oral tofacitinib, 5 to 10 mg twice daily, for moderate-to-severe alopecia areata.

The authors extracted RNA and reverse transcribed it into cDNA as the sequencing template. This table comes from immunoSEQ multiplex PCR, and its TCRdb copy is limited to in-frame clones, with some not included. The sample lists roughly 120,000 clones, more than 30% occurring once. Study findings and constraints: Normal scalp had lower clonality than lesional scalp, with alopecia totalis/universalis lesions showing this most strongly.

The receptor was derived from a human donor with alopecia areata. The sequencing input was CD4+ T cells sorted from blood. The chain combines TRBV29-1 with TRBJ2-5; the D gene is possibly TRBD1 (5 bases). This CDR3 reads CSVDRPGQETQYF. The DNA of the CDR3 is TGCAGCGTTGATCGGCCAGGGCAAGAGACCCAGTACTTC.